The 27 T cell receptor beta chains listed next were all sequenced from one sample in a study of T cells in localized non-small cell lung cancer. Generated by immunoSEQ multiplex PCR, the TCRdb table keeps only in-frame clones and is missing some. The data contain approximately 35,000 clones, less than 95% of them singletons. This sample comprised peripheral blood mononuclear cells, obtained before any cancer treatment. These receptors came from a female donor of 60 years or more with stage II lung adenocarcinoma.

The chain uses TRBV28 and TRBJ1-2; D is ambiguous. V shed 6 bases and J shed 0 bases, with 14 bases lying between them. Germline-derived CDR1 and CDR2 are MDHEN and SYDVKM. The CDR3 is 15 amino acids. CDR3 DNA sequence: TGTGCCAGCAGCCCTTACCGGAGCTCTAACTATGGCTACACCTTC. This gives the protein CASSPYRSSNYGYTF.

This rearrangement joins TRBV13 to TRBJ2-3; 9 positions match TRBD2. This CDR3 is 16 amino acids long. V dropped 5 bases and J dropped 0; count of bases not matched to a gene: 6. The germline V gene has CDR1 PRHDT and CDR2 FYEKMQ (reference sequence). As DNA, the CDR3 is TGTGCCAGCAGCACCCGACTAGCGGCTAGCACAGATACGCAGTATTTT. Protein product: CASSTRLAASTDTQYF.

The chain employs TRBV6-5 and TRBJ1-1; D might be TRBD1 (6 bases). The CDR3 is 13 residues long. Germline CDR1 reads MNHEY; CDR2 reads SVGAGI. Deletions cut 10 bases from V and 5 bases from J, with 17 bases between. This CDR3 reads CAISRGQGTEAFF. CDR3 nucleotide sequence: TGTGCCATCTCAAGGGGCCAGGGGACTGAAGCTTTCTTT.

The CDR3 region has the DNA TGCGCCAGCAGTGAGTGGGACGACAAGGCTCACACTAACTATGGCTACACCTTC. Translated, it gives CASSEWDDKAHTNYGYTF. The chain links TRBV10-1 to TRBJ1-2; tentatively, D is TRBD1 (5 bases). CDR1 is WNHNN and CDR2 is SYGVQD in the germline V gene (reference sequence). This CDR3 has 18 residues. The V and J ends lost 1 base and 0 bases respectively, with 18 bases between them.

The rearrangement joins TRBV5-1 to TRBJ1-1; D remains unclear. The CDR3 is 14 amino acids. Per the germline V gene, CDR1 is SGHRS and CDR2 is YFSETQ. V lost 1 base to trimming and J lost 4 bases, with 11 bases between them. The CDR3 region is CASSLNGEGTEAFF. CDR3 in DNA: TGCGCCAGCAGCTTGAACGGAGAGGGCACTGAAGCTTTCTTT.

The chain couples TRBV6-6 to TRBJ1-4; D not certain. Trimming removed 6 bases from V and 7 bases from J, with 18 bases in between. CDR1 is MNHNY, CDR2 SVGAGI, per germline (reference sequence). The length of the CDR3 is 15 residues. The CDR3 reads CASRHMSGRSEKLFF. For the CDR3, the DNA is TGTGCCAGCAGACACATGAGTGGTCGGTCTGAAAAACTGTTTTTT.

The chain couples TRBV6-5 to TRBJ2-1; 12 positions match TRBD2. Germline lookup yields CDR1 MNHEY and CDR2 SVGAGI. The CDR3 runs to 14 residues. V shed 6 bases, J shed 9 bases, and the junction held 6 bases outside the gene matches. For the CDR3, the DNA is TGTGCCAGCAGCCAGACTAGCGGGGGTTTTGAGCAGTTCTTC. Amino acids: CASSQTSGGFEQFF.

CDR3 protein: CASSPGGTGGIANEKLFF. In DNA, the CDR3 is TGCGCCAGCAGCCCGGGGGGGACAGGCGGAATAGCTAATGAAAAACTGTTTTTT. V is TRBV5-1 and J is TRBJ1-4; TRBD1 agrees at 8 bases. Germline V gene lookup returns CDR1 SGHRS and CDR2 YFSETQ. The trim removed 4 bases at V and 3 bases at J, leaving 14 bases unmatched. The CDR3 consists of 18 residues.

This chain links TRBV7-2 with TRBJ1-2, with TRBD1 matching 7 bases. Germline V gives CDR1 SGHTA, CDR2 FQGNSA. After removal of 4 bases from V and 4 bases from J, the junction contained 3 bases not matched to a gene. This CDR3 has 13 amino acids. The DNA of the CDR3 is TGTGCCAGCAGCTCTGGACAGGCCTATGGCTACACCTTC. This encodes CASSSGQAYGYTF. Based on the CDR3 plus reference TRBV7-2 and TRBJ1-2, the full variable domain is GAGVSQSPSNKVTEKGKDVELRCDPISGHTALYWYRQSLGQGLEFLIYFQGNSAPDKSGLPSDRFSAERTGGSVSTLTIQRTQQEDSAVYLCASSSGQAYGYTFGSGTRLTVV.

The chain joins TRBV5-1 to TRBJ1-4, with D possibly being TRBD1 (5 bases). The CDR3 length is 15 residues. CDR1 SGHRS and CDR2 YFSETQ come from the germline V gene. Trimming shortened V by 0 bases and J by 4 bases, and 10 bases separated the two germline ends. The CDR3 reads CASSLAGTYNEKLFF. The CDR3 DNA follows: TGCGCCAGCAGCTTGGCCGGGACCTATAATGAAAAACTGTTTTTT.

The V and J genes are TRBV9 and TRBJ2-7, with no clear D. The germline V and J ends were trimmed by 0 bases and 7 bases, with 11 bases remaining between them. This CDR3 comprises 13 residues. CDR1 is SGDLS and CDR2 is YYNGEE in the germline V gene. The CDR3 loop reads CASSVGVDREQYF. For the CDR3, the DNA is TGTGCCAGCAGCGTAGGGGTAGATCGTGAGCAGTACTTC.

The J gene is TRBJ1-2, the V gene TRBV27; D is undetermined. From germline, CDR1 is MNHEY and CDR2 SMNVEV (reference sequence). Trimming pared 5 bases from V and 5 bases from J, leaving 15 bases between. The CDR3 runs 14 residues. The CDR3 DNA is TGTGCCAGCAGTCCCCTCGGGTGGACTTATGGCTACACCTTC. Amino acid sequence: CASSPLGWTYGYTF.

The chain links TRBV5-4 to TRBJ2-1; 7 positions match TRBD1. This CDR3 comprises 13 residues. J gave up 7 bases and V 5 bases, and 6 bases lay outside the gene matches. Germline CDR1 is SGHNT and CDR2 is YYREEE (reference sequence). As DNA, the CDR3 is TGTGCCAGCAGACCGACAGGGCGAAATGAGCAGTTCTTC. It is translated as CASRPTGRNEQFF. Supplemented by reference TRBV5-4 and TRBJ2-1, the full variable domain reads ETGVTQSPTHLIKTRGQQVTLRCSSQSGHNTVSWYQQALGQGPQFIFQYYREEENGRGNFPPRFSGLQFPNYSSELNVNALELDDSALYLCASRPTGRNEQFFGPGTRLTVL.

The rearrangement joins TRBV6-5 to TRBJ2-2; 12 bases fit TRBD2. V lost 5 bases to trimming and J lost 7 bases; unmatched junction nucleotides: 5. Per germline, CDR1 MNHEY and CDR2 SVGAGI. CDR3 length: 15 residues. In DNA, the CDR3 is TGTGCCAGCAGTCTAGCGGGGGGGAGGGACGGGGAGCTGTTTTTT. Protein: CASSLAGGRDGELFF.

V usage is TRBV28 and J usage is TRBJ2-7; the D gene is possibly TRBD1 (6 bases). The CDR3 is 14 residues long. The germline gives CDR1 MDHEN, CDR2 SYDVKM. V shed 4 bases and J shed 2 bases, with 12 bases lying between them. The DNA of the CDR3 is TGTGCCAGCAGTTCGTTCGGACAGACCTACGAGCAGTACTTC. Translating gives CASSSFGQTYEQYF.

The chain has TRBV7-2 and TRBJ2-1; 8 bases fit TRBD2. The CDR3 totals 14 residues. V gave up 3 bases and J gave up 7 bases; unmatched junction bases: 5. The germline V gene has CDR1 SGHTA and CDR2 FQGNSA. This CDR3 is CASSFNGGGNEQFF. The CDR3 bases are TGTGCCAGCAGCTTCAACGGGGGGGGAAATGAGCAGTTCTTC.

The chain joins TRBV7-9 to TRBJ2-2; TRBD2 aligns across 9 bases. The CDR3 length is 15 residues. V gave up 3 bases and J gave up 3 bases; unmatched junction bases: 2. CDR1 SEHNR and CDR2 FQNEAQ come from the germline V gene (reference sequence). The DNA for the CDR3 is TGTGCCAGCAGCTTGCGGGGGGGCGACACCGGGGAGCTGTTTTTT. It encodes CASSLRGGDTGELFF.

This rearrangement joins TRBV28 to TRBJ2-6; D is ambiguous. The V gene lost 10 bases and the J gene lost 1 base, with 20 bases spanning the gap. Per the germline V gene, CDR1 is MDHEN and CDR2 is SYDVKM. The CDR3 totals 17 residues. CDR3 DNA: TGTGCCACCTTAGGGCTCCCCGCCAGGTCTGGGGCCAACGTCCTGACTTTC. Protein sequence: CATLGLPARSGANVLTF.

V gene TRBV11-3 combines with J gene TRBJ2-1; D is undetermined. This CDR3 has 15 residues. CDR1 SGHNT and CDR2 YENEEA come from the germline V gene. The V end was cut by 6 bases, the J end by 1 base, with 13 bases between. CDR3: CASSKDSFSYNEQFF. DNA for the CDR3: TGTGCCAGCAGTAAGGATAGCTTTTCCTACAATGAGCAGTTCTTC. Full variable domain (missing parts from reference TRBV11-3 and TRBJ2-1): EAGVVQSPRYKIIEKKQPVAFWCNPISGHNTLYWYLQNLGQGPELLIRYENEEAVDDSQLPKDRFSAERLKGVDSTLKIQPAELGDSAVYLCASSKDSFSYNEQFFGPGTRLTVL.

The table lists this clone with a count of one. The rearrangement joins TRBV5-1 to TRBJ1-1; D not resolved. V dropped 4 bases and J dropped 2 bases, with 12 bases sitting between them. Germline CDR1 and CDR2: SGHRS and YFSETQ. This CDR3 is 14 amino acids long. The CDR3 loop is CASSLTRVNTEAFF. The CDR3 DNA sequence: TGCGCCAGCAGCCTAACAAGGGTTAACACTGAAGCTTTCTTT. Variable domain in full (rest from reference TRBV5-1 and TRBJ1-1): KAGVTQTPRYLIKTRGQQVTLSCSPISGHRSVSWYQQTPGQGLQFLFEYFSETQRNKGNFPGRFSGRQFSNSRSEMNVSTLELGDSALYLCASSLTRVNTEAFFGQGTRLTVV.

This chain joins TRBV6-1 and TRBJ1-4; possibly TRBD1 for D (5 bases). This CDR3 region has 13 residues. V lost 7 bases and J lost 4, with 10 bases in between. Germline assignment: CDR1 MNHNS and CDR2 SASEGT. The CDR3 DNA follows: TGTGCCAGCAATGGGGGAATTAATGAAAAACTGTTTTTT. This sequence encodes CASNGGINEKLFF.

This rearrangement joins TRBV4-3 to TRBJ1-1; D is uncertain. Trimming took 0 bases from V and 2 from J, leaving 7 bases between them. This CDR3 has 14 residues. Germline assignment: CDR1 LGHNA and CDR2 YSLEER. The CDR3 reads CASSQEGDNTEAFF. In DNA form, the CDR3 reads TGCGCCAGCAGCCAAGAAGGAGATAACACTGAAGCTTTCTTT.

This chain joins TRBV5-1 and TRBJ2-5; weak D call: TRBD1 (6 bases). The germline V gene has CDR1 SGHRS and CDR2 YFSETQ. The CDR3 runs 13 residues. The V gene lost 1 base and the J gene lost 5 bases, with 9 bases spanning the gap. The CDR3 DNA reads TGCGCCAGCAGCTTGCAGGGGCAGGAGACCCAGTACTTC. Its translation is CASSLQGQETQYF.

V and J are TRBV13 and TRBJ2-2, with 7 bases aligning to TRBD2. Unmatched junction bases numbered 11, after V lost 5 bases and J lost 5 bases. The CDR3 has 16 amino acids. Germline lookup yields CDR1 PRHDT and CDR2 FYEKMQ (reference sequence). CDR3 amino acids: CASSLRDYKFTGELFF. The CDR3 bases are TGTGCCAGCAGCCTCCGGGACTATAAATTTACCGGGGAGCTGTTTTTT.

The chain links TRBV27 to TRBJ1-1; 12 bases are shared with TRBD1. Germline CDR1 reads MNHEY; CDR2 reads SMNVEV (reference sequence). CDR3 length: 14 residues. With 6 bases clipped from V and 11 bases from J, the junction kept 10 bases outside the gene matches. CDR3 sequence (DNA): TGTGCCAGCAGGACCCCGGGACAGGGGGCTGCGGCTTTCTTT. It specifies CASRTPGQGAAAFF.

The chain links TRBV5-1 to TRBJ2-7, with 7 bases that match TRBD1. This CDR3 spans 13 amino acids. Losses at the gene ends were 3 bases for V and 4 bases for J; bases not matched to a gene: 4. Per the germline V gene, CDR1 is SGHRS and CDR2 is YFSETQ. CDR3 amino acids: CASSSGQSYEQYF. CDR3 DNA: TGCGCCAGCAGCTCGGGACAGAGTTACGAGCAGTACTTC.

This chain uses TRBV4-3 with TRBJ1-4; possible D gene TRBD1, 5 bases. The CDR3 has 15 residues. The V gene's germline CDR1 is LGHNA and CDR2 YSLEER. Between the trimmed V and J ends, which lost 4 bases and 3 bases, there was a span of 12 bases. As DNA, the CDR3 is TGCGCCAGCAGCCCCGGAGGGGCGTCTAATGAAAAACTGTTTTTT. This encodes CASSPGGASNEKLFF.